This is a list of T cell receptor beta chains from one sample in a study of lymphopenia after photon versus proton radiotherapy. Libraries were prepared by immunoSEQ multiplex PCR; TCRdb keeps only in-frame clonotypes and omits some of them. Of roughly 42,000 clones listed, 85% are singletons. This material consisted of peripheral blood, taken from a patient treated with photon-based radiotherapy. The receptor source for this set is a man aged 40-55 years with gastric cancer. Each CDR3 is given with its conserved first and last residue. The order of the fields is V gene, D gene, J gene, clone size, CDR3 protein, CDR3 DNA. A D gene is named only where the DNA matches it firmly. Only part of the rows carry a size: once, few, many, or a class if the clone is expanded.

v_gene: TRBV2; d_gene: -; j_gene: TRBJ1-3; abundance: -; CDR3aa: CASTVGGFAGNTIYF; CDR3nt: TGTGCCAGCACGGTGGGGGGGTTCGCTGGAAACACCATATATTTT
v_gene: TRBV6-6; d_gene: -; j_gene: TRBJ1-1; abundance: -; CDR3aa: CASSPGAVVMNTEAFF; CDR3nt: TGTGCCAGCAGCCCCGGGGCAGTGGTTATGAACACTGAAGCTTTCTTT
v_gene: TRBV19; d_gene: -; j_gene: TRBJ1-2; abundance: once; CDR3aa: CAVGTYYGYTF; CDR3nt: TGTGCAGTGGGGACCTACTATGGCTACACCTTC
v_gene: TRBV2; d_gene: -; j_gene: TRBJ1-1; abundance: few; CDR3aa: CASGPRFRRARRSNTEAFF; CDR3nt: TGTGCCAGCGGACCCCGATTTCGGCGCGCTCGCCGGTCGAACACTGAAGCTTTCTTT
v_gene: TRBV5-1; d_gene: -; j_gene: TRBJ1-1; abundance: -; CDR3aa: CASSLEGGLAAAFF; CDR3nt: TGCGCCAGCAGCTTGGAGGGGGGACTAGCCGCCGCTTTCTTT
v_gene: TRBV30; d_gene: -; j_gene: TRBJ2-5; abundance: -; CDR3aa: CAWSVRGPPQETQYF; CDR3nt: TGTGCCTGGAGTGTACGGGGGCCGCCCCAAGAGACCCAGTACTTC
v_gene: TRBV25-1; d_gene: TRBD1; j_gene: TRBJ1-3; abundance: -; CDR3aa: CASSEAGGSGNTIYF; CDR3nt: TGTGCCAGCAGTGAGGCAGGGGGCTCTGGAAACACCATATATTTT
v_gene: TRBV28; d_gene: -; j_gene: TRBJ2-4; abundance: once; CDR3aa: CASSIPPRVLDF; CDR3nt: TGTGCCAGCAGTATCCCCCCGAGGGTCCTGGACTTC
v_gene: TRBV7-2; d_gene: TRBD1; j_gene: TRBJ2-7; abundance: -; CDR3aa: CASSLGQLYEQYF; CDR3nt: TGTGCCAGCAGCTTGGGACAGCTCTACGAGCAGTACTTC
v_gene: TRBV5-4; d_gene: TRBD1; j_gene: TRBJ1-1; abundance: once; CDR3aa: CASSSGTGKGTEAFF; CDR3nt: TGTGCCAGCAGCTCAGGGACAGGTAAAGGCACTGAAGCTTTCTTT
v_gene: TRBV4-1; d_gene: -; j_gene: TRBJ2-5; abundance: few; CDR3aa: CASSQPGRRDQETQYF; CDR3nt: TGCGCCAGCAGCCAACCGGGTCGTCGTGACCAAGAGACCCAGTACTTC
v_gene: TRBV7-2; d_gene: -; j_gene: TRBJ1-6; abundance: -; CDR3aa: CASSLARVDSPLHF; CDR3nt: TGTGCCAGCAGCTTAGCGAGGGTTGATTCACCCCTCCACTTT
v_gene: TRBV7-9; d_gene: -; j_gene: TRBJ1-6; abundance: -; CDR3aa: CASSLNRAYNSPLHF; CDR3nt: TGTGCCAGCAGCTTAAACAGGGCCTATAATTCACCCCTCCACTTT
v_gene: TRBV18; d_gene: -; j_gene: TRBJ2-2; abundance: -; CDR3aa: CASSPPTGELFF; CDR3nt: TGTGCCAGCTCACCACCCACCGGGGAGCTGTTTTTT
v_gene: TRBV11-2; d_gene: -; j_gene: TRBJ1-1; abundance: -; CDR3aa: CASSLSWGTEAFF; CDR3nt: TGTGCCAGCAGCTTGAGCTGGGGGACTGAAGCTTTCTTT
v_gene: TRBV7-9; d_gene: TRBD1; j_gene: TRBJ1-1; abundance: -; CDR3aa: CASSAGQLNTEAFF; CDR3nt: TGTGCCAGCAGCGCGGGACAGCTAAACACTGAAGCTTTCTTT
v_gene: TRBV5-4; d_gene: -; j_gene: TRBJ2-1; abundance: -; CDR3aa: CASRPPGASSSYNEQFF; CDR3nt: TGTGCCAGCAGACCGCCAGGGGCCTCCAGCTCCTACAATGAGCAGTTCTTC
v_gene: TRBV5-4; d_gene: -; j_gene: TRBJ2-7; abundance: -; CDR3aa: CASSRLFDNSYEQYF; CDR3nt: TGTGCCAGCAGCCGATTATTTGACAACTCCTACGAGCAGTACTTC
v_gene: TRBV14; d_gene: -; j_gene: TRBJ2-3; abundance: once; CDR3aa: CASSPQRGATDTQYF; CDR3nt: TGTGCCAGCAGCCCTCAGAGGGGGGCTACAGATACGCAGTATTTT
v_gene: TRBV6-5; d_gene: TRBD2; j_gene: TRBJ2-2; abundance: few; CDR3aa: CASSYSGGGNTGELFF; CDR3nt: TGTGCCAGCAGTTACTCCGGCGGGGGGAACACCGGGGAGCTGTTTTTT
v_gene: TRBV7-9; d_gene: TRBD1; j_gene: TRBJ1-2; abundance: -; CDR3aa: CASSLGQPANYGYTF; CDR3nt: TGTGCCAGCAGCTTGGGACAGCCTGCTAACTATGGCTACACCTTC
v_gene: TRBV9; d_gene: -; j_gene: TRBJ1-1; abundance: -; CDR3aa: CASSESPGSGVPAFF; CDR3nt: TGTGCCAGCAGCGAGTCCCCGGGCTCCGGTGTCCCAGCTTTCTTT
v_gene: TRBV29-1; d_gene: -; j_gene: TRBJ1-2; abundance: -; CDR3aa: CSSWAGSYGYTF; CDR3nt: TGCAGCAGTTGGGCAGGGTCCTATGGCTACACCTTC
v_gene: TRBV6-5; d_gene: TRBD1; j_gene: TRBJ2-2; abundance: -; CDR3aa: CASRTTGGDTGELFF; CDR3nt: TGTGCCAGCAGGACGACAGGGGGCGACACCGGGGAGCTGTTTTTT
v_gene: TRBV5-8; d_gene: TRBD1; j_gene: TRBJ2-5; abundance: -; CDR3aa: CASSTGQADQETQYF; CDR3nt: TGTGCCAGCAGTACCGGACAGGCGGACCAAGAGACCCAGTACTTC
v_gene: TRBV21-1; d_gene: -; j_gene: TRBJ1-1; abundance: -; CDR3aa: CASSGPGHLNTEAFF; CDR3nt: TGTGCCAGCAGCGGGCCGGGACACCTGAACACTGAAGCTTTCTTT
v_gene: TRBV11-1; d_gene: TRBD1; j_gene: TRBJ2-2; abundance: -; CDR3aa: CASSLDGGQDLTGELFF; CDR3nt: TGTGCCAGCAGCTTAGATGGAGGACAGGACTTGACCGGGGAGCTGTTTTTT
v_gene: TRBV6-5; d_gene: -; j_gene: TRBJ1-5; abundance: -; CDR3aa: CASGGGGNQPQHF; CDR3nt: TGTGCCAGCGGAGGGGGAGGCAATCAGCCCCAGCATTTT
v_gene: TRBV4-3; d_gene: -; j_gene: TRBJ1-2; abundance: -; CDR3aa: CASSQDPSRGGYTF; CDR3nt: TGCGCCAGCAGCCAAGATCCCAGCCGGGGGGGCTACACCTTC
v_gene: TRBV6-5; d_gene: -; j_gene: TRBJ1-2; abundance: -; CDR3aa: CATRTGQANYGYTF; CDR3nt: TGTGCCACCCGAACGGGGCAGGCTAACTATGGCTACACCTTC
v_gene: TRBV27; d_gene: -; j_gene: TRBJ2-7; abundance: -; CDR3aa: CASSLKPAYEQYF; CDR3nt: TGTGCCAGCAGTTTAAAACCGGCCTACGAGCAGTACTTC
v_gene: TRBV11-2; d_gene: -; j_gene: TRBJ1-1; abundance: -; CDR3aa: CASSEGGLLTEAFF; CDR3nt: TGTGCCAGCAGCGAGGGGGGATTGCTGACTGAAGCTTTCTTT
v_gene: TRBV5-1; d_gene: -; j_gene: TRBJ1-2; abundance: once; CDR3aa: CASTVGPKDYGYTF; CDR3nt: TGCGCCAGCACCGTTGGCCCAAAGGACTATGGCTACACCTTC
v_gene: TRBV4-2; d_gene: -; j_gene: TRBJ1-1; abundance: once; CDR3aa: CASSQVRTEAFF; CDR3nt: TGTGCCAGCAGCCAAGTAAGGACTGAAGCTTTCTTT
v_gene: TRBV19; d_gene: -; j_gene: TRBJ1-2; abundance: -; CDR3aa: CASNVARDYGYTF; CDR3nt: TGTGCCAGTAATGTCGCGAGAGATTATGGCTACACCTTC
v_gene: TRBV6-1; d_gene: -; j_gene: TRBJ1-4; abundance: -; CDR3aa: CASSEGGANEKLFF; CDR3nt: TGTGCCAGCAGTGAAGGGGGCGCTAATGAAAAACTGTTTTTT
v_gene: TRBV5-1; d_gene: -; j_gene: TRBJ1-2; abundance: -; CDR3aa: CASSLSPNYGYTF; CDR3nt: TGCGCCAGCAGCTTGAGCCCTAACTATGGCTACACCTTC
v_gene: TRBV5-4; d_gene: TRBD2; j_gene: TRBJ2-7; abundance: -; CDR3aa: CASSGGDYSYEQYF; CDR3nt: TGTGCCAGCAGCGGGGGGGACTACTCCTACGAGCAGTACTTC
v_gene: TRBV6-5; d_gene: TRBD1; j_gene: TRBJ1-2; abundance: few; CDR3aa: CASSYVRAGGSGYTF; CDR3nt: TGTGCCAGCAGTTATGTTCGTGCAGGGGGCTCTGGCTACACCTTC
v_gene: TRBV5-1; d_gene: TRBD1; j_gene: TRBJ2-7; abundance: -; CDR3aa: CASSLQGDNEQYF; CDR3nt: TGCGCCAGCAGCTTACAGGGGGACAACGAGCAGTACTTC
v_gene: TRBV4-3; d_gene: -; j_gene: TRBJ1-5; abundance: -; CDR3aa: CASSQDRSVDQPQHF; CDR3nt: TGCGCCAGCAGCCAAGATCGATCGGTGGATCAGCCCCAGCATTTT
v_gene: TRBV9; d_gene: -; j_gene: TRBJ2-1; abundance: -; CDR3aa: CASSANTGDEQFF; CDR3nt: TGTGCCAGCAGCGCAAATACTGGGGATGAGCAGTTCTTC
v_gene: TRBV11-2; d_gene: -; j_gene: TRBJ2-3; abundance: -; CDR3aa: CASSRGFADTQYF; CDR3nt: TGTGCCAGCAGCAGGGGGTTTGCAGATACGCAGTATTTT
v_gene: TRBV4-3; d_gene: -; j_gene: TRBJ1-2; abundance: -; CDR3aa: CASSQGTEINYGYTF; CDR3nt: TGCGCCAGCAGCCAGGGGACGGAGATTAACTATGGCTACACCTTC
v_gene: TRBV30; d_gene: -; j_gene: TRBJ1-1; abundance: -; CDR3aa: CAWSVGVSNTEAFF; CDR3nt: TGTGCCTGGAGTGTAGGGGTCTCGAACACTGAAGCTTTCTTT
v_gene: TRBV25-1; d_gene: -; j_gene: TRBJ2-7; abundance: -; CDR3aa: CASSAGGSYEQYF; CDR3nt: TGTGCCAGCAGTGCCGGGGGTTCCTACGAGCAGTACTTC
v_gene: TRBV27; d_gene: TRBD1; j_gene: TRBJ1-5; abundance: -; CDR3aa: CASSLRTGNQPQHF; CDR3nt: TGTGCCAGCAGTTTACGGACAGGGAATCAGCCCCAGCATTTT
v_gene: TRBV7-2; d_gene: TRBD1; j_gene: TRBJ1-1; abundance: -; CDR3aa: CASSTRVGTGGEAFF; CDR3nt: TGTGCCAGCAGCACTCGGGTTGGGACAGGGGGAGAAGCTTTCTTT
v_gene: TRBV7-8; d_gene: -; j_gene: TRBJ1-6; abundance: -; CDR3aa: CASSPGAGTSAHF; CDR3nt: TGTGCCAGCAGCCCAGGAGCAGGGACCTCGGCCCACTTT
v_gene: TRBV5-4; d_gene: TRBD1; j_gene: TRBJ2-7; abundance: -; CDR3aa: CASSLGGQSSYEQYF; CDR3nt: TGTGCCAGCAGCTTGGGGGGACAGAGCTCCTACGAGCAGTACTTC
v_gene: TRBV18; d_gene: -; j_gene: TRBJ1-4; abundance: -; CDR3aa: CASSPRGRGNEKLFF; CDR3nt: TGTGCCAGCTCACCAAGGGGAAGAGGGAATGAAAAACTGTTTTTT
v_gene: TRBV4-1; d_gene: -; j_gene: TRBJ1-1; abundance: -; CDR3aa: CASSQDVGGAFF; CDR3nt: TGCGCCAGCAGCCAAGACGTAGGTGGAGCTTTCTTT
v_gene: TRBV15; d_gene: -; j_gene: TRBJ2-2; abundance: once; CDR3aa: CATSRDPGTGELFF; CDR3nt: TGTGCCACCAGCAGAGATCCAGGGACCGGGGAGCTGTTTTTT
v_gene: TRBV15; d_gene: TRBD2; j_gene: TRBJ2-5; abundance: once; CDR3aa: CATTGGLAGAGETQYF; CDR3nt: TGTGCCACAACGGGCGGACTAGCGGGGGCCGGGGAGACCCAGTACTTC